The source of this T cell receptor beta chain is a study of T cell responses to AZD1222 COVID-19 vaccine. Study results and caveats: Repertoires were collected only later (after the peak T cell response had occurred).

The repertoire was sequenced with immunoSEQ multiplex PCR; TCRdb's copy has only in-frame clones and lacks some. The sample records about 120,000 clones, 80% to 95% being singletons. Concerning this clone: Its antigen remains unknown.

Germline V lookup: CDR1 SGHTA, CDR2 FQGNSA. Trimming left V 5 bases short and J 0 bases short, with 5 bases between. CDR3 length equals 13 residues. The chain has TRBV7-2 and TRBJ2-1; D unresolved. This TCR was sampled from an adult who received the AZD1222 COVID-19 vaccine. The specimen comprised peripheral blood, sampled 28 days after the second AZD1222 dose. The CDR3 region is CASSRSSYNEQFF. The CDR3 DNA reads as TGTGCCAGCAGCCGTAGCTCCTACAATGAGCAGTTCTTC.